This is a list of T cell receptor beta chains from one sample in a study of OX40 agonist ivuxolimab in advanced cancers. Assay: immunoSEQ multiplex PCR; the TCRdb copy retains only in-frame clones and omits some. The sample has around 65,000 clones, 90% to 95% seen once; the top ten hold roughly a sixth. The sample in question was CD4+ or CD8+ T cells sorted from blood, obtained in a trial of the OX40 agonist ivuxolimab. Source of these receptors: an adult with an advanced solid tumor such as melanoma, head and neck, liver or kidney cancer. Each CDR3 is given without its conserved first and last residue. Clone size is stated in some rows and not others, as once, few, many or a class when expanded.

v_call	clone_size	cdr3_aa
TRBV15	-	ATSRDWGSGYT
TRBV4-1	-	ASSPSRDSDQPQH
TRBV7-9	-	ASSLAPGISGNTIY
TRBV29-1	-	SVEEVEGQLGYGYT
TRBV9	-	ASSAVGGVGNNEQF
TRBV5-1	once	ASSLAGGDGYT
TRBV5-5	-	ASSFLQGNTGELF
TRBV14	-	ASSQDIGQNTEAF
TRBV11-2	-	ASSPGPEAF
TRBV4-1	-	ASSQRGRSTDTQY
TRBV30	-	AWSIGGYEQY
TRBV29-1	-	SVGPTGVYGYT
TRBV28	-	ASSAGTGISNQPQH
TRBV25-1	-	ASSEIAGRNEQY
TRBV7-9	-	ASSLAWSDEQY
TRBV5-4	-	ASSLGPDSDPNQPQH
TRBV7-9	-	ASSLASGARYNEQF
TRBV7-7	-	ASSRGTVTGELF
TRBV9	-	ASSVGGTGNYGYT
TRBV6-6	-	ASSYNGWGTEEKLF
TRBV2	-	ASSELAGLNTEAF
TRBV5-8	-	ASSWQGAYNEQF
TRBV6-4	-	ASSDGGGSGANVLT
TRBV7-9	few	ASSSDRGALTGELF
TRBV7-9	few	ASSQNRDVYYNSPLH
TRBV5-6	-	ASSLRFRYLVTEAF
TRBV9	-	ASSVATGGSYNEQF
TRBV6-1	-	ASSVGTVYGYT